This T cell receptor (beta chain) was identified during a study of blood T cell repertoires in COVID-19. The method was immunoSEQ multiplex PCR; TCRdb's version includes in-frame clones alone and lacks a portion of them. Here the sample spans about 200,000 clones, 70% to 90% being singletons. Germline V CDR1 and CDR2: SEHNR, FQNEAQ (reference sequence). The CDR3 consists of 15 residues. V lost 4 bases, J lost 3 bases, and 4 bases stayed unmatched. The chain combines TRBV7-9 with TRBJ2-3; TRBD2 matches 10 bases. The sequenced material came from peripheral blood. The sequence came from a woman of 80 years or more with acute or convalescent COVID-19. CDR3 protein: CASSSRLAGTDTQYF. The DNA of the CDR3 is TGTGCCAGCAGCTCACGACTAGCGGGTACAGATACGCAGTATTTT.